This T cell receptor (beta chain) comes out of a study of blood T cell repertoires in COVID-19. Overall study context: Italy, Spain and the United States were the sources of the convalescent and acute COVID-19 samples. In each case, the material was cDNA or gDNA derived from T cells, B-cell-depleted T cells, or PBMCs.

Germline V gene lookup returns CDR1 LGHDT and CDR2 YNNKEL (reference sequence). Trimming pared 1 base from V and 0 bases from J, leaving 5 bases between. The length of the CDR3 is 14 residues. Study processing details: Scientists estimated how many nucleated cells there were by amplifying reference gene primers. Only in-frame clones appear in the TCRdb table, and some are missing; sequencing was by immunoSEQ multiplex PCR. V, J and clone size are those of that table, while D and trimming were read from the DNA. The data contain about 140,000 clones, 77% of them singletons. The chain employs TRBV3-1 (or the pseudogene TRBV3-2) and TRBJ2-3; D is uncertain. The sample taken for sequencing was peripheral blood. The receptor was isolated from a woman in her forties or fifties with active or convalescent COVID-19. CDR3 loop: CASSQATSTDTQYF. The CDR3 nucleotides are TGTGCCAGCAGCCAAGCAACTAGCACAGATACGCAGTATTTT.